This T cell receptor beta chain was sequenced for a study of control samples from healthy donors and cancer patients. In germline, CDR1 is SEHNR, CDR2 FQNEAQ (reference sequence). Unmatched junction bases numbered 2, after V lost 6 bases and J lost 2 bases. The CDR3 consists of 13 residues. Assay used: immunoSEQ multiplex PCR; TCRdb lists only in-frame clones, some missing. The data contain 130,000 or so clones, roughly 94% of them singletons. This receptor was obtained from a man in his forties in good health. Sequenced input: blood. The V and J genes are TRBV7-9 and TRBJ2-5, with 8 bases aligning to TRBD2. CDR3 bases: TGTGCCAGCAGACTAGCGGATCAAGAGACCCAGTACTTC. This encodes CASRLADQETQYF.